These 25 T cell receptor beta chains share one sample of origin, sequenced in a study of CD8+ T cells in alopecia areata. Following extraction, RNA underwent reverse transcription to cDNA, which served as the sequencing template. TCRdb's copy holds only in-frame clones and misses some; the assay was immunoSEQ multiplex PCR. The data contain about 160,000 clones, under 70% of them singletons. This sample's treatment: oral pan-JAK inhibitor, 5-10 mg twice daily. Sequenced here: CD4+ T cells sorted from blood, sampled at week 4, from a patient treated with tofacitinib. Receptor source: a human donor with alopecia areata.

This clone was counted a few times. CDR3 sequence (DNA): TGTGCCAGCAGCTTAGGAAGGGCCCAGAGGGATGACATTCAGTACTTC. Translated: CASSLGRAQRDDIQYF. The chain recombines TRBV7-9 with TRBJ2-4; a weak D match, TRBD2 (5 bases). Germline loops: CDR1 SEHNR, CDR2 FQNEAQ (reference sequence). CDR3 length equals 16 residues. The V end lost 1 base, the J end lost 8 bases, and 18 bases lay between the germline ends. The whole variable domain, remainder taken from reference TRBV7-9 and TRBJ2-4, is DTGVSQNPRHKITKRGQNVTFRCDPISEHNRLYWYRQTLGQGPEFLTYFQNEAQLEKSRLLSDRFSAERPKGSFSTLEIQRTEQGDSAMYLCASSLGRAQRDDIQYFGAGTRLSVL.

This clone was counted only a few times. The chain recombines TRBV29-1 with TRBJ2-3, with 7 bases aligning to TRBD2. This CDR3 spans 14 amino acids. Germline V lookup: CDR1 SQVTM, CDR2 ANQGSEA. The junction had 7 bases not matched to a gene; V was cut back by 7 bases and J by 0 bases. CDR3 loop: CSGRLAESTDTQYF. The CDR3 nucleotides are TGCAGCGGGAGACTAGCCGAAAGCACAGATACGCAGTATTTT.

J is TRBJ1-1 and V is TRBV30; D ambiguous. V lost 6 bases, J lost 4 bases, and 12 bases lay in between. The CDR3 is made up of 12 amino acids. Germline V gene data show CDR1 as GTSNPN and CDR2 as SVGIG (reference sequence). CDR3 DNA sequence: TGTGCCTGTTCCCCGGAGGGCACTGAAGCTTTCTTT. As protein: CACSPEGTEAFF.

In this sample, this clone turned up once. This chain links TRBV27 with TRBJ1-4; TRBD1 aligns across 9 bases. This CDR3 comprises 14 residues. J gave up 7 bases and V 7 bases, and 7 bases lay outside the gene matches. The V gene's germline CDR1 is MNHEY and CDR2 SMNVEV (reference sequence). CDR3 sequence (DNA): TGTGCCAGCAAACCGGGACAGGGAAGTGAAAAACTGTTTTTT. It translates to CASKPGQGSEKLFF.

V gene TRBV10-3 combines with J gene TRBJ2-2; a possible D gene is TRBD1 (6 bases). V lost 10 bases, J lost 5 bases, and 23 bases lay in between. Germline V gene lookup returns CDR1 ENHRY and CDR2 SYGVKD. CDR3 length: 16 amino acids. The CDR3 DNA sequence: TGTGCCACCGTCGACAGGACGGGCCGGCGGACCGGGGAGCTGTTTTTT. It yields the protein CATVDRTGRRTGELFF.

CDR3 nucleotide sequence: TGTGCCAGCAGCTTAATGTCGGGGCAAGAGACCCAGTACTTC. Protein sequence: CASSLMSGQETQYF. The V call is TRBV7-2, the J call TRBJ2-5; a possible D gene is TRBD2 (5 bases). Deletions cut 2 bases from V and 2 bases from J, with 9 bases between. This CDR3 has 14 amino acids. Germline CDR1 SGHTA, CDR2 FQGNSA.

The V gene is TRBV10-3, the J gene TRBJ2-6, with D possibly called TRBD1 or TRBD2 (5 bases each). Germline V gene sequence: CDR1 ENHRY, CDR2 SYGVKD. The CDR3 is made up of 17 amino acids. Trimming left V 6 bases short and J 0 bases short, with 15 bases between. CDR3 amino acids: CAIRPGRTNSGANVLTF. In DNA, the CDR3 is TGTGCCATCAGGCCGGGACGTACGAACTCTGGGGCCAACGTCCTGACTTTC.

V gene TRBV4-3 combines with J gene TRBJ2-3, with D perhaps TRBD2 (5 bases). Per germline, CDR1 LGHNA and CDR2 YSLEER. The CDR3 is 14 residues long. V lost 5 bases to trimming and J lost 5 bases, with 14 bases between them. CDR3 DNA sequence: TGCGCCAGCAGCGATCTAGCCGGAGGAGATACGCAGTATTTT. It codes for CASSDLAGGDTQYF.

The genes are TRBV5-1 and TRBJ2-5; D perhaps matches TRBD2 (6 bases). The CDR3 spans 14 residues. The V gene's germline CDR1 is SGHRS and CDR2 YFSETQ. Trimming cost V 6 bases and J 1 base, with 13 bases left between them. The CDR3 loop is CASKDPGVQETQYF. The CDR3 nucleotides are TGCGCCAGCAAGGATCCGGGGGTCCAAGAGACCCAGTACTTC.

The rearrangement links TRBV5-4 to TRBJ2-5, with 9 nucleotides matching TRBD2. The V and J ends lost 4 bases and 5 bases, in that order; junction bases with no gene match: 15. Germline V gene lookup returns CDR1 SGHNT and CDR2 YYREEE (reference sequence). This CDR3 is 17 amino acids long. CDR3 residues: CASSPEPQRGAGETQYF. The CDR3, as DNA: TGTGCCAGCAGCCCCGAACCCCAGCGGGGGGCGGGGGAGACCCAGTACTTC.

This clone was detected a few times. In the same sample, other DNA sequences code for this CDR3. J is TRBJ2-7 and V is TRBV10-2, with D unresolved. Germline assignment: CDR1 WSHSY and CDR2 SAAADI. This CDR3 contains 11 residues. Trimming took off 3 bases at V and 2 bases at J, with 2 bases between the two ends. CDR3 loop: CASSDTYEQYF. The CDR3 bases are TGCGCCAGCAGTGACACCTACGAGCAGTACTTC.

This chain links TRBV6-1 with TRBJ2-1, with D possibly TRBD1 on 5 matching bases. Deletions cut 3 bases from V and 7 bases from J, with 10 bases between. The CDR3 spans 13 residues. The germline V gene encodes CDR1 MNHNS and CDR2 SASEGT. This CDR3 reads CASSENAGNEQFF. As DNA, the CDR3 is TGTGCCAGCAGTGAGAATGCAGGGAATGAGCAGTTCTTC.

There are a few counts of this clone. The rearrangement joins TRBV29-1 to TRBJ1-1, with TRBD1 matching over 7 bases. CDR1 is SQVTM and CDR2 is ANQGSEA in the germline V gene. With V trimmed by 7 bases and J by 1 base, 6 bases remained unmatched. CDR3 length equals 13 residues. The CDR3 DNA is TGCAGCGCTCAGGGACAGTCGAACACTGAAGCTTTCTTT. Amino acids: CSAQGQSNTEAFF.

The CDR3 nucleotides read TGTGCCTGGAGTGTACGCGACACGGGCTCTGGCTACACCTTC. Translation: CAWSVRDTGSGYTF. The rearrangement uses TRBV30 and TRBJ1-2; unclear D gene. The germline V gene encodes CDR1 GTSNPN and CDR2 SVGIG (reference sequence). The CDR3 runs 14 residues. V shed 0 bases and J shed 7 bases, with 15 bases lying between them.

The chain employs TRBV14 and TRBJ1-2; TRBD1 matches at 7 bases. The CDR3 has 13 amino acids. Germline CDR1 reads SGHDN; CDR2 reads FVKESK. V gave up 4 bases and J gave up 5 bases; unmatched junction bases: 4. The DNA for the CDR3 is TGTGCCAGCAGCCTGACAGGGCGGTATGGCTACACCTTC. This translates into CASSLTGRYGYTF. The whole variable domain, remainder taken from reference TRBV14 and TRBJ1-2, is EAGVTQFPSHSVIEKGQTVTLRCDPISGHDNLYWYRRVMGKEIKFLLHFVKESKQDESGMPNNRFLAERTGGTYSTLKVQPAELEDSGVYFCASSLTGRYGYTFGSGTRLTVV.

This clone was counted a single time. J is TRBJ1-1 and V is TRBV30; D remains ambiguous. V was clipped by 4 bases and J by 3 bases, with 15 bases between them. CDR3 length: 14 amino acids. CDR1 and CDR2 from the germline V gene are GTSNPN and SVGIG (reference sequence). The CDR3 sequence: CAWNPREWDTEAFF. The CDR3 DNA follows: TGTGCCTGGAACCCCCGGGAATGGGACACTGAAGCTTTCTTT.

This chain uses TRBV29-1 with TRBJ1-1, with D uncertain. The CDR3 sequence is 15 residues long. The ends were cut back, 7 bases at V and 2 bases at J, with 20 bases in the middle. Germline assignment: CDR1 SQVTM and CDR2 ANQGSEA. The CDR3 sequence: CSGVFAFGYNTEAFF. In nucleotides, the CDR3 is TGCAGCGGAGTTTTTGCTTTTGGGTACAACACTGAAGCTTTCTTT.

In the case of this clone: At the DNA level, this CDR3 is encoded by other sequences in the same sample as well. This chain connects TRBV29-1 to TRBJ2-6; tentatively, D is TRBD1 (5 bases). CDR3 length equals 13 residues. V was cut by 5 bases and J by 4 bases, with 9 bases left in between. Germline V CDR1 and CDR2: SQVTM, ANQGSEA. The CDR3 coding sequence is TGCAGCGTTCAGGGATCCGGGGCCAACGTCCTGACTTTC. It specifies CSVQGSGANVLTF.

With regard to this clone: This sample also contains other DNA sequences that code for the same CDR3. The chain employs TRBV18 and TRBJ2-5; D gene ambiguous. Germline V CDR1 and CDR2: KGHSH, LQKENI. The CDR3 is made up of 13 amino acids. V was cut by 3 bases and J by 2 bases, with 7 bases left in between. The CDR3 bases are TGTGCCAGCTCACCTCCCAGTCAAGAGACCCAGTACTTC. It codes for CASSPPSQETQYF.

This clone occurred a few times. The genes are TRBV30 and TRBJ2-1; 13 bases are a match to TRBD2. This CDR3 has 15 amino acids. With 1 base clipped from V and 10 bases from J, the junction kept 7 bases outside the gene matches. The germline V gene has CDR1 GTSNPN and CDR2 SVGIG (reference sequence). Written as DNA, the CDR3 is TGTGCCTGGAGTGCCACTAGCGGGGGGGCGAAGGAGCAGTTCTTC. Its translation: CAWSATSGGAKEQFF.

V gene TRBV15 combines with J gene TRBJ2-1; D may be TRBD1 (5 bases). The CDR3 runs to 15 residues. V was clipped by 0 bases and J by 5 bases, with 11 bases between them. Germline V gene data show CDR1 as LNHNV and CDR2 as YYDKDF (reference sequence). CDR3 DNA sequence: TGTGCCACCAGCAGAGATCCAGGGTGGGACAATGAGCAGTTCTTC. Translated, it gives CATSRDPGWDNEQFF. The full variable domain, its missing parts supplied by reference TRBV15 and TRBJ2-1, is DAMVIQNPRYQVTQFGKPVTLSCSQTLNHNVMYWYQQKSSQAPKLLFHYYDKDFNNEADTPDNFQSRRPNTSFCFLDIRSPGLGDTAMYLCATSRDPGWDNEQFFGPGTRLTVL.

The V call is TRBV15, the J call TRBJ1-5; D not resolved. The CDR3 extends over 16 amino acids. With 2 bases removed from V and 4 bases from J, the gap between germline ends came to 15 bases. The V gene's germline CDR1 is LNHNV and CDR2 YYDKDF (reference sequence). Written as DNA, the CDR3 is TGTGCCACCAGCAGACAGCACGCAAATCGTAATCAGCCCCAGCATTTT. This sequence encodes CATSRQHANRNQPQHF. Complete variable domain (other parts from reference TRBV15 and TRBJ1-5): DAMVIQNPRYQVTQFGKPVTLSCSQTLNHNVMYWYQQKSSQAPKLLFHYYDKDFNNEADTPDNFQSRRPNTSFCFLDIRSPGLGDTAMYLCATSRQHANRNQPQHFGDGTRLSIL.

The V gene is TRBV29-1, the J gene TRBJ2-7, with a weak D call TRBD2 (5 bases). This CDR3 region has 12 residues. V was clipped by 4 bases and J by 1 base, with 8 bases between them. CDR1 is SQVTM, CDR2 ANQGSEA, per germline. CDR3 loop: CSVGPGSYEQYF. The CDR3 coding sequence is TGCAGCGTTGGTCCGGGATCCTACGAGCAGTACTTC.

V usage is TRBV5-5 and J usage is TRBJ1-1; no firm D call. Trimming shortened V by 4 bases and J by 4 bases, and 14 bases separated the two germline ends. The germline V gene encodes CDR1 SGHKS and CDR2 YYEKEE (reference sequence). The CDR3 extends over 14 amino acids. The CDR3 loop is CASSVGSRSTEAFF. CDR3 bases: TGTGCCAGCAGCGTAGGAAGTCGGAGCACTGAAGCTTTCTTT.

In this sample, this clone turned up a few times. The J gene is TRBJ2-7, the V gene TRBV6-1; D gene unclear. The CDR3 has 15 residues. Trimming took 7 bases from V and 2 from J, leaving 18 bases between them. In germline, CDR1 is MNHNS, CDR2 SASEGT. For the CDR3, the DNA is TGTGCCAGCACCTTTCTCTCCCGGCGTCCCTACGAGCAGTACTTC. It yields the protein CASTFLSRRPYEQYF.